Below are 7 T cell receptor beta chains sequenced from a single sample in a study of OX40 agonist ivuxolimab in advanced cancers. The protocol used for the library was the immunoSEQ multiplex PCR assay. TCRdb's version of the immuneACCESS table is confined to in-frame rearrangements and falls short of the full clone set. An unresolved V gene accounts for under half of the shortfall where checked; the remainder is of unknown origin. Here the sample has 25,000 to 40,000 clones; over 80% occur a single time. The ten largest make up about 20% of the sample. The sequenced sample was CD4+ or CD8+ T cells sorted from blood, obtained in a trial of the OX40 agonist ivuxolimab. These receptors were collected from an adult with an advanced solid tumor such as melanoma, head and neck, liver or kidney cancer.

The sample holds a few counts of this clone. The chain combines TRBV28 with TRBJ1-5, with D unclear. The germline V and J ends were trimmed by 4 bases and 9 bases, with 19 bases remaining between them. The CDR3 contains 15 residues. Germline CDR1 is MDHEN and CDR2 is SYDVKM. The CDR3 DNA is TGTGCCAGCAGTTCGTCGGTTTTGGCCCCTCGGCCCCAGCATTTT. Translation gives CASSSSVLAPRPQHF.

CDR3 nucleotide sequence: TGTGCCAGCCGGGCTAGCGGGAGTTCCGGGGAGCTGTTTTTT. Residues: CASRASGSSGELFF. The chain carries TRBV6-5 and TRBJ2-2; 10 positions match TRBD2. This CDR3 spans 14 amino acids. With 8 bases clipped from V and 6 bases from J, the junction kept 6 bases outside the gene matches. Per germline, CDR1 MNHEY and CDR2 SVGAGI.

The CDR3 nucleotides read TGCGCCAGCAACCGAGGACGGGATAATTCACCCCTCCACTTT. This gives the protein CASNRGRDNSPLHF. V is TRBV5-1 and J is TRBJ1-6; D call uncertain. CDR3 length: 14 amino acids. The germline V and J ends were trimmed by 6 bases and 5 bases, with 12 bases remaining between them. Germline V lookup: CDR1 SGHRS, CDR2 YFSETQ. The whole variable domain, remainder taken from reference TRBV5-1 and TRBJ1-6, is KAGVTQTPRYLIKTRGQQVTLSCSPISGHRSVSWYQQTPGQGLQFLFEYFSETQRNKGNFPGRFSGRQFSNSRSEMNVSTLELGDSALYLCASNRGRDNSPLHFGNGTRLTVT.

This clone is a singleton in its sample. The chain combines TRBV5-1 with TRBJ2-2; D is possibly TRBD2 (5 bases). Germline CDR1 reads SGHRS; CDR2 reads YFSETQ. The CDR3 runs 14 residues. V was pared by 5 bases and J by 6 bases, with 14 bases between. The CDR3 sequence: CASRKTSDAGELFF. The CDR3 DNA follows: TGCGCCAGCAGAAAAACTAGTGACGCCGGGGAGCTGTTTTTT.

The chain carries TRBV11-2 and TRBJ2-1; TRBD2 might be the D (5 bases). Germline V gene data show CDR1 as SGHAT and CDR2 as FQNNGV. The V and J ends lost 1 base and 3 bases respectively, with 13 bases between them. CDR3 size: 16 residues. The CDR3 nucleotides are TGTGCCAGCAGCTTAGTGTCGGGGAAAAACTACAATGAGCAGTTCTTC. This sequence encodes CASSLVSGKNYNEQFF. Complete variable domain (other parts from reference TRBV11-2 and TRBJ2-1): EAGVAQSPRYKIIEKRQSVAFWCNPISGHATLYWYQQILGQGPKLLIQFQNNGVVDDSQLPKDRFSAERLKGVDSTLKIQPAKLEDSAVYLCASSLVSGKNYNEQFFGPGTRLTVL.

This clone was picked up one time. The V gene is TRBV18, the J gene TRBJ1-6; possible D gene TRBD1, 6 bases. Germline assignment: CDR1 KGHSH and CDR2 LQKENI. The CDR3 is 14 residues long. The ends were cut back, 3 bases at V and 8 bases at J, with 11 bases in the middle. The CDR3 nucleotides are TGTGCCAGCTCACCCACAGGGAAGGATTCACCCCTCCACTTT. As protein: CASSPTGKDSPLHF.

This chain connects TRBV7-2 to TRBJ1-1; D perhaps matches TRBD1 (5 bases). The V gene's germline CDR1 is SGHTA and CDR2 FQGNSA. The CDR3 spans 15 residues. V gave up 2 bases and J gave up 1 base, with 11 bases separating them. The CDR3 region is CASSLPITGNTEAFF. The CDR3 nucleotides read TGTGCCAGCAGCTTACCAATAACAGGGAACACTGAAGCTTTCTTT.